This T cell receptor (beta chain) was found in a study of T cell responses to AZD1222 COVID-19 vaccine. With regard to this clone: The antigen is not known.

Assay: immunoSEQ multiplex PCR; the TCRdb copy retains only in-frame clones and omits some. The data show approximately 97,000 clones, with approximately 81% seen just once and about 15% held by the top ten. The CDR3 extends over 16 amino acids. Germline V gene sequence: CDR1 SGDLS, CDR2 YYNGEE. Between the trimmed V and J ends, which lost 0 bases and 0 bases, there was a span of 10 bases. Overall study results and limits: Regions 160-218 and 743-854 held dominance among vaccine-associated CD4 TCRs, which spanned spike. Researchers took repertoire samples only after the peak T cell response had come. Donors in the cohort were predominantly white British and more often female, and clonal diversity was possibly underestimated.

The specimen comprised peripheral blood, sampled on day 0 of AZD1222 vaccination. The clonotype comes from an adult in good health. V is TRBV9 and J is TRBJ1-3; D is uncertain. The CDR3 DNA is TGTGCCAGCAGCGTAGCGGACGCAGGCTCTGGAAACACCATATATTTT. It specifies CASSVADAGSGNTIYF.